Sequencing of this T cell receptor (beta chain) was carried out in a study of cytomegalovirus exposure and HLA in healthy donors (TCRdb year 2017). At the level of the whole study: An earlier analysis of 587 of the donors reported around 280 Gb of sequence data and 95 million to 130 million unique TCR beta sequences obtained from roughly 180 million T cells. Besides the first cohort of some 670 subjects, a separate validation cohort made up of over 95 different subjects was used. Across roughly 420 genotyped donors of the cohort, an average of roughly 200,000 unique TCR beta nucleotide sequences per donor were sequenced, and roughly 20% of those sequences were non-productive. Every repertoire in the discovery cohort had been generated on one and the same sequencing platform. The number of donors typed differed by locus, with roughly 629-640 for A, B, C, DRB1 and DQB1, roughly 550 for DQA1, some 570 for DPA1, and roughly 450 for DPB1. Alongside the repertoire data, information on donor age, sex, ethnicity and CMV serostatus was compiled. Using immunosequencing, the study profiled T cell repertoires from about 620 subjects and related those repertoires to cytomegalovirus serostatus. The genetic ancestry cluster associated with self-reported Caucasian donors included around four fifths of the roughly 400 genotyped donors. The later analysis used no new phenotypic data to find candidate immune exposures, relying instead on TCR beta sequences and their occurrence across donors. A later analysis re-analyzed previously published TCR beta repertoires from roughly 630 donors and added high-resolution HLA genotyping to study TCR occurrence patterns. To predict cytomegalovirus infection status, the study combined high-throughput TCR immunosequencing, statistical association of individual TCRs with disease status, and machine learning. HLA typing included class I and class II loci at four-digit resolution. Genome-wide SNP genotypes for about 60% of the roughly 670 donors were used in a later genetic analysis, which treated that subset as a discovery cohort. In an earlier analysis of a few hundred of the donors, high-throughput TCR beta sequencing was used to judge whether each TCR beta V gene segment behaved as functional or pseudogenic. The aim of the study was to test whether cataloging public T cell receptors could identify signatures of past pathogen exposure. Several DR-DQ haplotypes were treated as single units for association and clustering because of strong linkage in the cohort. Around 330 gigabases of sequencing data and around 80 million unique TCR sequences made up an early release that covered approximately 700 HLA-typed donors. Broader findings and caveats from the paper: Linkage disequilibrium might explain the correlated functional status among segregating V segments, but an unknown experimental factor could not be excluded. In this cohort, only TCR beta chains were sequenced, and detectable features were limited by the absence of alpha or paired-chain data. Because HLA typing was missing for some donors at each locus, association tests included only the typed subset. The authors suggested that the approach could potentially be extended to other disease states and immunological phenotypes. Compared with equally common non-associated chains, HLA-associated TCR beta chains in a later analysis were more clonally expanded and had lower generation probabilities. The 87-base-pair reads could not distinguish some IMGT-functional V segments, including TRBV6-2 and TRBV6-3, so those segments were excluded. In a later analysis, TCR association rates were found to vary across HLA loci, with the most associated TCRs seen for DRB1 alleles and the fewest for HLA-C alleles. While some public TCRs were present in many individuals, most TCR sequences turned up only very rarely across donors. In a later analysis, several top co-occurrence clusters were reported to appear linked to parvovirus B19, influenza, CMV and Epstein-Barr virus. In the study, 150 to 200 TCR beta chains were listed as associated with cytomegalovirus. In a later analysis, most CMV-associated TCR beta chains were found to appear HLA-restricted, with HLA associations seemingly driven largely by CMV exposure. Sequencing depth was assumed to be roughly uniform across donors in the presence/absence analyses, though that assumption may not hold. For the cohort, immune exposure information was limited to CMV serostatus. In an earlier analysis of 450 to 750 of the donors, most TCR beta V segments appeared in productive rearrangements about 87% or about 30% of the time, broadly matching IMGT annotations. Assigning TCR associations to individual alleles was difficult when HLA alleles, especially DR and DQ, strongly co-occurred. According to a later genetic analysis, donors in an Asian-associated ancestry cluster had fewer N-insertions in productive TCRs than the approximately 710-donor mean. A further reported finding was that TCR beta sequences accurately predicted the HLA-A and HLA-B alleles for most subjects in the first cohort. Because counts were too low, 15 to 20 rarely observed V segments, including chromosome 9 orphons, were excluded from the earlier analysis of about 500 of the donors. An association between a missense DCLRE1C variant and V-gene and J-gene trimming of TCR beta chains was found in a later genetic analysis and replicated in an independent cohort. The classifier was reported to diagnose cytomegalovirus status with high specificity and sensitivity in both the original and validation cohorts. Three of the identified cytomegalovirus-associated TCR beta chains were confirmed in vitro to be specific for cytomegalovirus antigens. A cluster of highly shared sequence variants was judged likely to be a technical artifact of the sequencing pipeline. At a false discovery rate of 0.05, a later analysis linked about 16,000 TCR beta sequences to specific HLA alleles.

The cohort was made up of about 670 healthy bone marrow donors. At the time of sampling, every cohort member was nominally healthy, though immune exposures that went unrecorded were likely present. The donor tested CMV seronegative, placing the donor among the approximately 400 seronegative members of the cohort. Every donor gave a peripheral blood sample, and the peripheral blood mononuclear cells from that sample were used for TCR beta sequencing. Genomic DNA was extracted from the blood cell samples with the Qiagen DNeasy Blood Extraction Kit. This clone was counted a single time. Which antigen it targets is not known. Qualities for individual bases were not recorded, and no much larger clone is one base off. CDR1 MNHEY and CDR2 SMNVEV were looked up in the germline V gene (reference sequence). CDR3 length: 16 amino acids, cysteine to phenylalanine. Only the CDR3 DNA is retained, 48 bases long and in frame from the first base. V has 0 bases trimmed and J has 1 base trimmed; junction bases matching no gene number 2.

Library preparation was by the immunoSEQ multiplex PCR assay. For the multiplex PCR, a mixture combining 60 forward primers for TCR Vbeta segments and 13 reverse primers for TCR Jbeta segments was used. The CDR3 region of rearranged TCR beta genes was amplified from genomic DNA by a multiplex PCR assay. On the Illumina HiSeq System, the amplified TCR beta libraries were sequenced as 87-base-pair reads. The original pipeline was this. A later analysis tallied 75 million to 95 million unique TCR beta chains across the 700 or so repertoires, and about 12 million of those chains were shared by two or more donors. Raw reads were error-corrected and collapsed into unique sequences by a nearest-neighbor algorithm in which closely related sequences were merged to remove PCR and sequencing errors. Alignment of CDR3 sequences to IMGT reference sequences was used to assign V, D and J gene segments. For a sequence to be retained, a match of at least six nucleotides was required to both a V gene segment and a J gene segment. Rearrangements were called productive when the CDR3 lacked stop codons and stayed in frame with V and J; all others were non-productive. CDR3 was defined according to IMGT convention as the region running from the second conserved V-encoded cysteine to the conserved J-encoded phenylalanine. The earlier analysis of about 610 of the donors excluded any sequence lacking an unambiguous match to a single V gene segment. In an earlier analysis of more than 500 of the donors, a V segment was called functional when productive rearrangements were above 56.7%, and segregating when the standard deviation between donors exceeded 5%. To diagnose cytomegalovirus status from the catalog of TCR beta chain sequences, a statistical classification framework was built. V and J gene assignment, in a later analysis, came from comparing TCR nucleotide sequences with IMGT/GENE-DB human TR gene sequences. A later analysis assigned CDR3 sequences and most-parsimonious VDJ recombination scenarios with the TCRdist pipeline. A later analysis defined each TCR beta chain by its CDR3 amino acid sequence plus V-gene family, and excluded reads lacking a unique V-gene family. As a way to deal with suspected cross-contamination and a sequencing artifact, a later analysis dropped roughly 600 nucleotide sequences that were highly shared and had low generation probability. In a later analysis, a clonal expansion index was calculated for each public chain from normalized within-repertoire ranks of inferred template counts. In a later analysis, generation probabilities were computed with a VDJ recombination model fitted to out-of-frame rearrangements, and the resulting probabilities were checked against IGoR. Hypergeometric tests were used in a later analysis to score TCR-TCR, TCR-HLA and TCR-CMV co-occurrence, with a repertoire-size bias correction applied to the TCR pairs. To estimate false discovery rates, a later analysis permuted the HLA or CMV assignments 20 times. In a later analysis, co-occurring TCRs were grouped using DBSCAN, and TCRdist sequence similarity was added for clustering within HLA-allele-positive subsets. Co-occurrence clustering excluded repertoires with fewer than 30,000 or more than 120,000 public chains, plus five with anomalous nucleotide sharing. TCRdb obtained this table from immuneACCESS and retained in-frame rearrangements with V and J assigned. These tables miss some clones; where compared with another copy, unresolved V genes account for less than half of the shortfall, and the remainder is unexplained. That table furnishes V, J and clone size, whereas the DNA furnished D and trimming. A total of about 260,000 clones appear in this sample, roughly two thirds of them only once. In total, the top ten clones hold 2% to 2.5% of the sample.

Sequencing was performed on PBMCs. This TCR was recovered from a female donor in good health and CMV-seronegative. The sequence joins TRBV27 to TRBJ2-1; TRBD2 matches 8 bases in the middle. CDR3 reads: CASSLSGTRSYNEQFF. The nucleotide sequence is TGTGCCAGCAGTTTATCGGGGACTAGATCCTACAATGAGCAGTTCTTC.